This T cell receptor (beta chain) was documented in a study of blood T cell repertoires in COVID-19. Study overall: Specimens from acute and convalescent COVID-19 originated in the United States, Italy and Spain. PBMCs, B-cell-depleted T cells, or T cells provided the cDNA or gDNA that made up the material.

CDR1 SGHTA and CDR2 FQGNSA come from the germline V gene. This CDR3 is 14 amino acids long. J gave up 1 base and V 3 bases, and 1 base lay outside the gene matches. Study processing details: Reference gene primers were amplified, and this amplification served to estimate nucleated cell counts. Clones were read by immunoSEQ multiplex PCR, and TCRdb kept only the in-frame ones, dropping some. V, J and clone size are those of that table, while D and trimming were read from the DNA. Among about 240,000 clones listed, approximately 80% were seen once. The sequenced sample consisted of peripheral blood. The V call is TRBV7-2, the J call TRBJ2-5, with 8 bases identical to TRBD1. The sequence came from a woman of 80 years or more with acute or convalescent COVID-19. The CDR3 nucleotides are TGTGCCAGCAGCTTTGACAGGGGCCAAGAGACCCAGTACTTC. Translation gives CASSFDRGQETQYF.